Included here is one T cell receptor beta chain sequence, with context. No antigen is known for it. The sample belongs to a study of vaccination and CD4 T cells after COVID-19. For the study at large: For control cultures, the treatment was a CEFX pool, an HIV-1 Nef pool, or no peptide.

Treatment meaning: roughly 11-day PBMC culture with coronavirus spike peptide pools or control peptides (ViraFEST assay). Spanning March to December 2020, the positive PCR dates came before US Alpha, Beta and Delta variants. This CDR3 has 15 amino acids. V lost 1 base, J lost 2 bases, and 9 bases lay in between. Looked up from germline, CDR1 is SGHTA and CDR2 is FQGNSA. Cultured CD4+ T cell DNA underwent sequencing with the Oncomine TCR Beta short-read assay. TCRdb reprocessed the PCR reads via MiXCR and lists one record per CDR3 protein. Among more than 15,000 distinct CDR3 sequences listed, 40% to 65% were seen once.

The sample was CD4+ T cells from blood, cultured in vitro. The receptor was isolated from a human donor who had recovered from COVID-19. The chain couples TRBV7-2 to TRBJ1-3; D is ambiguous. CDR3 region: CASSLVAVTGNTIYF. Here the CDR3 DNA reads TGTGCCAGCAGCTTAGTAGCTGTGACTGGAAACACCATATATTTT.